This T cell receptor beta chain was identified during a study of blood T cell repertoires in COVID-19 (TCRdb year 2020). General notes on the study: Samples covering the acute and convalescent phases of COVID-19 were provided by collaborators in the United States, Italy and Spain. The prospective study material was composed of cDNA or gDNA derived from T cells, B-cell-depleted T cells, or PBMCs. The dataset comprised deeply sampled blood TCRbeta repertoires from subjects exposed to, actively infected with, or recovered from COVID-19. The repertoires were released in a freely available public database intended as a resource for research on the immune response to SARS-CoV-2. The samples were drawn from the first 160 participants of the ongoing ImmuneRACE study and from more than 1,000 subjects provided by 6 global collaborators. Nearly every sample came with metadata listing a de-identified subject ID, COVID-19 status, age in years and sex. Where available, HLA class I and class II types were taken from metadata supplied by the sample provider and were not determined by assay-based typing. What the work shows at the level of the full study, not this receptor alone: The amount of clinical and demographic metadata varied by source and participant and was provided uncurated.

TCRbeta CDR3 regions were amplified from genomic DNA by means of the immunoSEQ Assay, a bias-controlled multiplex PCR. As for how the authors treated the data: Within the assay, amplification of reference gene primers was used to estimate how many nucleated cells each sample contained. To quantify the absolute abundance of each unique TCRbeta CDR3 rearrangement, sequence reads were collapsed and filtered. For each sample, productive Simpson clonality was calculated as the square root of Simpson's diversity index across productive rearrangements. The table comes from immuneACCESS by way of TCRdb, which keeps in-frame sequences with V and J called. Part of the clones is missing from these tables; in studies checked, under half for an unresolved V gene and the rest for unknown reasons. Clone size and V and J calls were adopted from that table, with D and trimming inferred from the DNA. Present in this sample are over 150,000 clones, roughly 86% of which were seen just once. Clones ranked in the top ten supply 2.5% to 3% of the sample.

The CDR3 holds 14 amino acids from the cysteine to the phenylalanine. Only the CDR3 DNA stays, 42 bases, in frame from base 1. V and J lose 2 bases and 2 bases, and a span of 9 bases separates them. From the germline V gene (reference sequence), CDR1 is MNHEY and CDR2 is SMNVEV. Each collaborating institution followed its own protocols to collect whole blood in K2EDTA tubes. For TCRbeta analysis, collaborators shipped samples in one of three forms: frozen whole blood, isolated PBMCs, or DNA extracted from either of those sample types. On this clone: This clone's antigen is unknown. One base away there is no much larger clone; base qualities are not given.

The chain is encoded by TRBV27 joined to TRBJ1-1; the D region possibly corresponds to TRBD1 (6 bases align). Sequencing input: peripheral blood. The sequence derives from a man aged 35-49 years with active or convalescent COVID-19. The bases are TGTGCCAGCAGTTTACAGGGGCGAAACACTGAAGCTTTCTTT. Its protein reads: CASSLQGRNTEAFF.